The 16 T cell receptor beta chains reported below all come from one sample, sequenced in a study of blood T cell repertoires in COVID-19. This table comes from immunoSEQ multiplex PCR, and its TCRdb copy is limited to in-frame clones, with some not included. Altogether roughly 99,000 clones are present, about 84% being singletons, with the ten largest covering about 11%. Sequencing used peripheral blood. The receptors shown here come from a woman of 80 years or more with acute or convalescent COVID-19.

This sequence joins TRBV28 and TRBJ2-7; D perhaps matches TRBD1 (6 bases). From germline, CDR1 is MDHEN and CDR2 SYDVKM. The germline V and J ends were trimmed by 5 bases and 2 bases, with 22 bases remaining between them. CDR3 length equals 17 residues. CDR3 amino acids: CASSASPTGPLTYEQYF. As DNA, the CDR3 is TGTGCCAGCAGTGCATCCCCGACAGGACCACTAACCTACGAGCAGTACTTC.

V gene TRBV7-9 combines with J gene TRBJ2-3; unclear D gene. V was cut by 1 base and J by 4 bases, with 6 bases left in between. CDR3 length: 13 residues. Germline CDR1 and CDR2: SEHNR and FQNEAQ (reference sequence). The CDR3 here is CASSLGAADTQYF. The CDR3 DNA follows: TGTGCCAGCAGCTTAGGGGCCGCAGATACGCAGTATTTT.

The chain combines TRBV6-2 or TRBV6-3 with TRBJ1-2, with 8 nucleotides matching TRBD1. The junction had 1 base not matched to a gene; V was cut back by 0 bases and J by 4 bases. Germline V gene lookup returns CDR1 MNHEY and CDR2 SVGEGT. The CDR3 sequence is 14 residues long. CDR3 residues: CASSYSGQVYGYTF. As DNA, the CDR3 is TGTGCCAGCAGTTACTCGGGACAGGTCTATGGCTACACCTTC.

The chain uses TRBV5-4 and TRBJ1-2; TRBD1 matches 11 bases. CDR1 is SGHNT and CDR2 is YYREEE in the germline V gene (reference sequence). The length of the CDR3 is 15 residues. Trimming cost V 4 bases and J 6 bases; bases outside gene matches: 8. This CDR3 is CASSRSGTGGNGYTF. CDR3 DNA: TGTGCCAGCAGCCGTTCCGGGACAGGGGGAAATGGCTACACCTTC.

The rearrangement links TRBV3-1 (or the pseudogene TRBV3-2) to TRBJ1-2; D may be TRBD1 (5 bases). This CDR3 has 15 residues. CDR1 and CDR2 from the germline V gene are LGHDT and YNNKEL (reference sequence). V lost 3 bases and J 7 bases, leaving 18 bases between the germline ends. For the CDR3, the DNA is TGTGCCAGCAGCCACCCCAGTAAGGGGTCTGGTGGCTACACCTTC. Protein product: CASSHPSKGSGGYTF.

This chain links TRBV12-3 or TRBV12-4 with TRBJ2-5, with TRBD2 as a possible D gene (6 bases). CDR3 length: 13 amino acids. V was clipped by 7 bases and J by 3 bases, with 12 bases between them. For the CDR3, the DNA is TGTGCCAGCAACCTTTGGGGGGAAGAGACCCAGTACTTC. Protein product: CASNLWGEETQYF.

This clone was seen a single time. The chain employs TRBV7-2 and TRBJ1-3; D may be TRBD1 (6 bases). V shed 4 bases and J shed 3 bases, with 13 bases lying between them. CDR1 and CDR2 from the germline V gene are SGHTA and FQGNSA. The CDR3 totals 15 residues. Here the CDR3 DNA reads TGTGCCAGCAGCTCGTCCGGGACACGTGGAAACACCATATATTTT. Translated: CASSSSGTRGNTIYF.

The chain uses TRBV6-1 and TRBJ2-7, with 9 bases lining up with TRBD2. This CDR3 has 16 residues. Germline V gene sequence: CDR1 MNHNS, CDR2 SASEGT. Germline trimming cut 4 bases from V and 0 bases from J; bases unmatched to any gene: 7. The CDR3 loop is CASSGGRGASSYEQYF. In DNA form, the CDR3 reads TGTGCCAGCAGTGGCGGGAGGGGGGCCAGCTCCTACGAGCAGTACTTC.

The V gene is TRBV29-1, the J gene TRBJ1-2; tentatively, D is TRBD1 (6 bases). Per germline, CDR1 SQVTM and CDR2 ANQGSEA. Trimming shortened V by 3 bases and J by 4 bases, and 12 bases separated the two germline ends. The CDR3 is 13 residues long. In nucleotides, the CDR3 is TGCAGCGTTGACAAGGGCAGGGGCTATGGCTACACCTTC. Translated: CSVDKGRGYGYTF.

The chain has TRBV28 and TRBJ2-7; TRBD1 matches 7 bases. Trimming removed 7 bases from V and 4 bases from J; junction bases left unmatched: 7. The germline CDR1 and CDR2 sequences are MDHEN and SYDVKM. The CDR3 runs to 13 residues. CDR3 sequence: CASTRDSPYEQYV. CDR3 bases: TGTGCCAGCACTCGGGACAGCCCTTACGAGCAGTACGTC.

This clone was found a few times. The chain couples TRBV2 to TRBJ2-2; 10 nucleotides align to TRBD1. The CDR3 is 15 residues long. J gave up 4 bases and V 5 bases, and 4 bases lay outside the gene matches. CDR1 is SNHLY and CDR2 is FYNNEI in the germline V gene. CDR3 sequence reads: CASSRDRGLTGELFF. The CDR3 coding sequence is TGTGCCAGCAGTAGGGACAGGGGTCTCACCGGGGAGCTGTTTTTT.

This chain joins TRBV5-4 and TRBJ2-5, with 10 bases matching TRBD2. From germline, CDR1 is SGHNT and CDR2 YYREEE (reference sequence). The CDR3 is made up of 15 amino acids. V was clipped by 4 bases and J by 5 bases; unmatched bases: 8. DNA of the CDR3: TGTGCCAGCAGCCGCAGCGGGGGGGCCTTGGAGACCCAGTACTTC. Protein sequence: CASSRSGGALETQYF.

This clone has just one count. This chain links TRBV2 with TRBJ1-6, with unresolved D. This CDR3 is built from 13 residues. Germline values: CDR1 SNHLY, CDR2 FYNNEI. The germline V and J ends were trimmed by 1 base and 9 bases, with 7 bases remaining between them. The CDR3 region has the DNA TGTGCCAGCAGTGAAGAAGCGGGTTCACCCCTCCACTTT. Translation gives CASSEEAGSPLHF. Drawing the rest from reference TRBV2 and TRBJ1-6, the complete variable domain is EPEVTQTPSHQVTQMGQEVILRCVPISNHLYFYWYRQILGQKVEFLVSFYNNEISEKSEIFDDQFSVERPDGSNFTLKIRSTKLEDSAMYFCASSEEAGSPLHFGNGTRLTVT.

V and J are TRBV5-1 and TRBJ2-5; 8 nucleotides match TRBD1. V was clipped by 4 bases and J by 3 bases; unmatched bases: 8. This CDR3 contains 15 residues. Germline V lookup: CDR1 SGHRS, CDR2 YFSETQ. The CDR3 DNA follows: TGCGCCAGCAGCCTCACAGGGGGGCGGGAAGAGACCCAGTACTTC. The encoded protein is CASSLTGGREETQYF.

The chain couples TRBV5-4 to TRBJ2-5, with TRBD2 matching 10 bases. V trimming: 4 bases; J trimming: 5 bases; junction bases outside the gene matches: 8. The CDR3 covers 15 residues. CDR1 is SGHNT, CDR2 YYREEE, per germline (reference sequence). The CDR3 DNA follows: TGTGCCAGCAGCCCGCAGCGGGGGGGCGAGGAGACCCAGTACTTC. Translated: CASSPQRGGEETQYF.

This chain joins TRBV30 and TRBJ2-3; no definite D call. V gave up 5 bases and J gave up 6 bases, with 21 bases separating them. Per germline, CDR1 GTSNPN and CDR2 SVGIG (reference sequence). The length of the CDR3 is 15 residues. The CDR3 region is CAWGPGTSTSDTQYF. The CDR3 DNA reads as TGTGCCTGGGGTCCGGGTACGAGCACATCGGATACGCAGTATTTT.